This passage covers 5 T cell receptor beta chains from one sample sequenced in a study of shared clonotypes between healthy human individuals. Sequencing was performed with immunoSEQ multiplex PCR; in TCRdb, only in-frame clones are kept and a portion is missing. This sample has roughly 2.2 million clones; roughly 92% occur once, and the top ten carry around 0.4%. The sequenced sample was naive CD4+ T cells from PBMCs. Subset: CD45RA+ positively selected. The receptors stem from a man aged 18 to 29 in good health. Some clones in this sample may be carry-over from other donors' samples.

This CDR3 reads CASSPRTVDYGYTF. In DNA, the CDR3 is TGTGCCAGCAGCCCCAGGACAGTCGACTATGGCTACACCTTC. This chain uses TRBV6-5 with TRBJ1-2, with D possibly being TRBD1 (6 bases). The V end was cut by 6 bases, the J end by 3 bases, with 14 bases between. Germline CDR1 and CDR2: MNHEY and SVGAGI. The CDR3 length is 14 residues.

This clone has just one count. The rearrangement joins TRBV7-9 to TRBJ1-1; D remains unclear. Per the germline V gene, CDR1 is SEHNR and CDR2 is FQNEAQ (reference sequence). V was shortened by 4 bases and J by 4 bases, with 7 bases between the two germline ends. The CDR3 consists of 12 residues. CDR3 loop: CASSSRATEAFF. CDR3 bases: TGTGCCAGCAGCTCCCGGGCCACTGAAGCTTTCTTT. The full variable domain, with the rest looked up from reference TRBV7-9 and TRBJ1-1, is DTGVSQNPRHKITKRGQNVTFRCDPISEHNRLYWYRQTLGQGPEFLTYFQNEAQLEKSRLLSDRFSAERPKGSFSTLEIQRTEQGDSAMYLCASSSRATEAFFGQGTRLTVV.

The rearrangement uses TRBV7-2 and TRBJ1-5; D perhaps matches TRBD1 (6 bases). This CDR3 has 16 residues. CDR1 is SGHTA, CDR2 FQGNSA, per germline. V shed 1 base and J shed 9 bases, with 19 bases lying between them. In nucleotides, the CDR3 is TGTGCCAGCAGCTTAGGCACAGGGATTCTGTCGCCGCCCCAGCATTTT. This translates into CASSLGTGILSPPQHF.

Concerning this clone itself: The sample contains more than one DNA sequence encoding this CDR3. The chain uses TRBV28 and TRBJ1-2, with a weak D call TRBD1 (5 bases). Germline V lookup: CDR1 MDHEN, CDR2 SYDVKM. This CDR3 contains 13 residues. Trimming shortened V by 6 bases and J by 7 bases, and 15 bases separated the two germline ends. The chain's CDR3 is CASSSGGAGGYTF. The CDR3 nucleotides are TGTGCCAGCAGCTCCGGAGGGGCGGGTGGCTACACCTTC.

The chain carries TRBV10-3 and TRBJ2-1; 11 bases are shared with TRBD2. The CDR3 loop spans 15 amino acids. The J segment lost 5 bases and the V segment lost 6 bases, leaving 6 bases of the junction unmatched. Germline lookup yields CDR1 ENHRY and CDR2 SYGVKD. CDR3 bases: TGTGCCATCAGGTCCGGGACTAGCGGTCACAATGAGCAGTTCTTC. Translating gives CAIRSGTSGHNEQFF.